Shown below are 19 T cell receptor beta chains from a single sample sequenced in a study of CD8 T cells in ankylosing spondylitis (dated by TCRdb to the late 2010s). Library method: 5' RACE. TCRdb records Illumina HiSeq 2500 as the sequencer. TCRdb reworked the public reads: Q25 trimming with fastp, MiXCR clone assembly, productive beta chains retained. Every CDR3 protein is listed once, alongside the most common genes and DNA of its rows. The sample table shows about 39,000 distinct CDR3 sequences, and over 2.5% are seen once. The ten largest clones capture 2.8% of the sample. Sequences were obtained from blood, either unsorted or a sorted T cell fraction (not recorded which). These TCRs come from a male donor with ankylosing spondylitis or in good health (not recorded which).

This clonotype was seen only a few times. V is TRBV9 and J is TRBJ2-4, with TRBD2 matching over 14 bases. V shed 5 bases and J 1 base; nucleotides not matched to a gene: 8. The CDR3 spans 18 residues. The germline CDR1 and CDR2 sequences are SGDLS and YYNGEE. CDR3 sequence: CASSPTSGGDRAKNIQYF. CDR3 DNA sequence: TGTGCCAGCAGTCCGACTAGCGGGGGGGATAGGGCCAAAAACATTCAGTACTTC.

The chain employs TRBV9 and TRBJ2-2; weak D call: TRBD1 (6 bases). V was clipped by 4 bases and J by 4 bases, with 14 bases between them. CDR3 length: 15 residues. The germline V gene has CDR1 SGDLS and CDR2 YYNGEE. The CDR3 nucleotides read TGTGCCAGCAGCTCAGGGGTGCCGGGCACCGGGGAGCTGTTTTTT. Protein product: CASSSGVPGTGELFF. Variable domain in full (rest from reference TRBV9 and TRBJ2-2): DSGVTQTPKHLITATGQRVTLRCSPRSGDLSVYWYQQSLDQGLQFLIQYYNGEERAKGNILERFSAQQFPDLHSELNLSSLELGDSALYFCASSSGVPGTGELFFGEGSRLTVL.

This clonotype has a count of ten or more. This chain joins TRBV9 and TRBJ2-2, with 7 bases fitting TRBD2. The CDR3 has 15 amino acids. Losses at the gene ends were 4 bases for V and 1 base for J; bases not matched to a gene: 4. The germline V gene encodes CDR1 SGDLS and CDR2 YYNGEE. The CDR3 reads CASSRLAGNTGELFF. The DNA for the CDR3 is TGTGCCAGCAGCCGACTAGCCGGGAACACCGGGGAGCTGTTTTTT.

This clonotype was observed many times. The gene calls are TRBV9 and TRBJ1-1, with a tentative D call TRBD1 (5 bases). The CDR3 runs to 15 residues. V lost 0 bases to trimming and J lost 3 bases, with 12 bases between them. The germline V gene encodes CDR1 SGDLS and CDR2 YYNGEE. The CDR3 loop is CASSVGEGIYTEAFF. The CDR3 coding sequence is TGTGCCAGCAGCGTAGGCGAGGGGATTTACACTGAAGCTTTCTTT.

This clonotype was counted at least ten times. The rearrangement uses TRBV9 and TRBJ2-1; the D gene could be TRBD1 or TRBD2 (5 bases each). Germline V gives CDR1 SGDLS, CDR2 YYNGEE. The CDR3 runs to 15 residues. V gave up 5 bases and J gave up 0 bases, with 12 bases separating them. The CDR3 DNA sequence: TGTGCCAGCAGGGAGTGGGGGAGCTCCTACAATGAGCAGTTCTTC. Its protein is CASREWGSSYNEQFF.

In its sample, this clonotype was seen many times. V gene TRBV9 combines with J gene TRBJ1-1; D not certain. This CDR3 is 14 amino acids long. Germline CDR1 SGDLS, CDR2 YYNGEE. The V end was cut by 0 bases, the J end by 1 base, with 7 bases between. The CDR3 is CASSVDSGNTEAFF. The CDR3 nucleotides are TGTGCCAGCAGCGTAGATTCGGGGAACACTGAAGCTTTCTTT.

The table lists this clonotype with many counts. The chain has TRBV9 and TRBJ2-2; D might be TRBD2 (5 bases). V lost 0 bases and J lost 3, with 9 bases in between. The CDR3 consists of 15 residues. Germline V lookup: CDR1 SGDLS, CDR2 YYNGEE. CDR3 region: CASSVAEAYTGELFF. CDR3 nucleotides: TGTGCCAGCAGCGTAGCGGAGGCGTACACCGGGGAGCTGTTTTTT.

This clonotype came up many times. The V and J genes are TRBV9 and TRBJ1-6; no clear D. Per the germline V gene, CDR1 is SGDLS and CDR2 is YYNGEE. The CDR3 is 17 residues long. Trimming took 0 bases from V and 0 from J, leaving 10 bases between them. CDR3 amino acids: CASSVERRSSYNSPLHF. The CDR3 coding sequence is TGTGCCAGCAGCGTAGAGAGGCGAAGCTCCTATAATTCACCCCTCCACTTT.

This clonotype appeared many times. This sequence joins TRBV9 and TRBJ2-3; D is possibly TRBD2 (6 bases). Germline CDR1 reads SGDLS; CDR2 reads YYNGEE. The CDR3 spans 14 residues. Trimming pared 3 bases from V and 0 bases from J, leaving 8 bases between. The DNA for the CDR3 is TGTGCCAGCAGCGGGGGGGACAGCACAGATACGCAGTATTTT. Its translation: CASSGGDSTDTQYF.

This clonotype was detected many times. The J gene is TRBJ2-1, the V gene TRBV9, with D maybe TRBD2 (6 bases). The V and J ends lost 4 bases and 2 bases respectively, with 16 bases between them. The CDR3 sequence is 16 residues long. Germline loops: CDR1 SGDLS, CDR2 YYNGEE. CDR3 sequence (DNA): TGTGCCAGCAGCTCACCCGGGGGTCCTCCCTACAATGAGCAGTTCTTC. It codes for CASSSPGGPPYNEQFF. The full variable domain, rest sourced from reference TRBV9 and TRBJ2-1, is DSGVTQTPKHLITATGQRVTLRCSPRSGDLSVYWYQQSLDQGLQFLIQYYNGEERAKGNILERFSAQQFPDLHSELNLSSLELGDSALYFCASSSPGGPPYNEQFFGPGTRLTVL.

This clonotype appeared a single time. Given a much more abundant clone one base away, this may be a read error. Without the conserved terminal phenylalanine or tryptophan, this CDR3 likely stems from a read error. The J gene is TRBJ2-2, the V gene TRBV9; D call uncertain. CDR3 size: 14 residues. Trimming left V 4 bases short and J 0 bases short, with 7 bases between. The germline gives CDR1 SGDLS, CDR2 YYNGEE. Here the CDR3 reads CASSTQSNTGELFS. In nucleotides, the CDR3 is TGTGCCAGCAGCACCCAATCGAACACCGGGGAGCTGTTTTCT.

This clonotype occurred many times. The chain has TRBV9 and TRBJ1-1; D gene uncertain. V shed 0 bases and J shed 4 bases, with 16 bases lying between them. This CDR3 has 16 residues. Germline CDR1 is SGDLS and CDR2 is YYNGEE. CDR3 in DNA: TGTGCCAGCAGCGTAGTCCCAATGGCAGTTGGCACTGAAGCTTTCTTT. The encoded protein is CASSVVPMAVGTEAFF. Variable domain in full (rest from reference TRBV9 and TRBJ1-1): DSGVTQTPKHLITATGQRVTLRCSPRSGDLSVYWYQQSLDQGLQFLIQYYNGEERAKGNILERFSAQQFPDLHSELNLSSLELGDSALYFCASSVVPMAVGTEAFFGQGTRLTVV.

Ten or more counts support this clonotype. J is TRBJ2-3 and V is TRBV9; D possibly corresponds to TRBD1 (6 bases). The V gene lost 7 bases and the J gene lost 4 bases, with 19 bases spanning the gap. This CDR3 region has 15 residues. From germline, CDR1 is SGDLS and CDR2 YYNGEE. The CDR3 region has the DNA TGTGCCAGCGTTCCACAGGGCGGTCGGGCAGATACGCAGTATTTT. It encodes CASVPQGGRADTQYF.

This clonotype appeared many times. This chain links TRBV9 with TRBJ2-2; unclear D gene. CDR3 length equals 15 residues. Germline V lookup: CDR1 SGDLS, CDR2 YYNGEE. V was pared by 3 bases and J by 6 bases, with 15 bases between. The CDR3 DNA reads TGTGCCAGCAGCGGGTCGGTACAAGGGTCCGGGGAGCTGTTTTTT. The encoded protein is CASSGSVQGSGELFF.

This clonotype was counted at least ten times. V and J are TRBV9 and TRBJ2-5; tentatively, D is TRBD1 or TRBD2 (5 bases each). Trimming cost V 3 bases and J 1 base, with 13 bases left between them. Germline V gives CDR1 SGDLS, CDR2 YYNGEE. This CDR3 region has 15 residues. For the CDR3, the DNA is TGTGCCAGCAGCGGTAGTGGGGGAATCCAAGAGACCCAGTACTTC. Translation gives CASSGSGGIQETQYF.

This clonotype was counted ten times or more. The rearrangement uses TRBV9 and TRBJ2-3; D gene unclear. CDR1 is SGDLS and CDR2 is YYNGEE in the germline V gene. The CDR3 length is 16 residues. Trimming left V 1 base short and J 0 bases short, with 12 bases between. In DNA form, the CDR3 reads TGTGCCAGCAGCGTACAAGATCCCCTTAGCACAGATACGCAGTATTTT. The encoded protein is CASSVQDPLSTDTQYF.

This clonotype was observed at least ten times. The chain couples TRBV9 to TRBJ2-2, with TRBD2 as a possible D gene (5 bases). Deletions cut 3 bases from V and 4 bases from J, with 10 bases between. The CDR3 length is 14 residues. Per the germline V gene, CDR1 is SGDLS and CDR2 is YYNGEE. The CDR3 DNA reads TGTGCCAGCAGCGCAAGAGGGTTCACCGGGGAGCTGTTTTTT. Protein sequence: CASSARGFTGELFF.

This clonotype was observed many times. V gene TRBV9 combines with J gene TRBJ2-1; 12 bases match TRBD1. The germline V gene has CDR1 SGDLS and CDR2 YYNGEE. This CDR3 spans 14 amino acids. V shed 2 bases, J shed 7 bases, and the junction held 1 base outside the gene matches. CDR3 sequence reads: CASSVGQGANEQFF. The CDR3 region has the DNA TGTGCCAGCAGCGTGGGACAGGGGGCTAATGAGCAGTTCTTC.

This clonotype was observed at least ten times. The rearrangement links TRBV9 to TRBJ1-5; no firm D call. The CDR3 has 13 amino acids. Germline CDR1 SGDLS, CDR2 YYNGEE. Trimming took off 0 bases at V and 11 bases at J, with 12 bases between the two ends. CDR3: CASSVVESGAQHF. The CDR3 DNA is TGTGCCAGCAGCGTAGTGGAATCCGGAGCCCAGCATTTT.